This T cell receptor beta chain comes out of a study of beta chain features in type 1 diabetes. Study-wide background: Patient and healthy donor groups were alike in age, gender and cell yields. In all, some 100 million sorted cells from all samples were analyzed.

The purity of all sorted populations exceeded 98%. The CDR3 covers 13 residues. Germline values: CDR1 SQVTM, CDR2 ANQGSEA. V dropped 5 bases and J dropped 8 bases, with 18 bases sitting between them. Every isolated RNA sample was fully reverse transcribed, so sequencing captured expressed TCRB transcripts. Using immunoSEQ multiplex PCR, the repertoire was profiled, and TCRdb retains in-frame clones only, with some absent. The sample yields under 90,000 clones, roughly 31% seen once. As to this clone: Its antigen is unidentified.

Study-level findings and limits: A cDNA-based sequencing approach could over-represent cells with high TCR expression.

The sequence was obtained from a woman between 18 and 29 years old in good health. Input material: stem cell memory CD4+ T cells from blood. The rearrangement joins TRBV29-1 to TRBJ1-2; D is unresolved. The CDR3 spells CSVSVEHLGGYTF. DNA of the CDR3: TGCAGCGTTTCTGTGGAACATCTGGGCGGCTACACCTTC.